This TCR beta chain was identified in a study of CD8+CD57+ T cells in acquired aplastic anemia. Overall study findings and caveats: About 27 shared CD8+ CDR3s appeared highly expressed within patients' immunodominant clones.

This clonotype has ten or more counts. As yet, its antigen is unknown. The template for TCR beta VDJ and CDR3 sequence profiling was genomic DNA. TCRdb ran MiXCR on the reads and lists one entry per CDR3 protein. The sample consists of around 200,000 distinct CDR3 sequences, roughly 57% of them appearing once. V lost 0 bases to trimming and J lost 0 bases; unmatched junction nucleotides: 8. CDR1 and CDR2 (germline): SGHTA, FQGNSA. CDR3 length equals 19 residues. This TCR was sampled from a human donor in good health. What was sequenced was sorted CD4+, CD8+, or CD8+CD57+ T cells (not recorded which) from PBMCs. V gene TRBV7-2 combines with J gene TRBJ2-3; 11 bases fit TRBD2. Written as DNA, the CDR3 is TGTGCCAGCAGCTTAGCGGGGGGACTAGCGGAGGGAAGCACAGATACGCAGTATTTT. It translates to CASSLAGGLAEGSTDTQYF. Combining the CDR3 with reference TRBV7-2 and TRBJ2-3 gives the whole variable domain GAGVSQSPSNKVTEKGKDVELRCDPISGHTALYWYRQSLGQGLEFLIYFQGNSAPDKSGLPSDRFSAERTGGSVSTLTIQRTQQEDSAVYLCASSLAGGLAEGSTDTQYFGPGTRLTVL.